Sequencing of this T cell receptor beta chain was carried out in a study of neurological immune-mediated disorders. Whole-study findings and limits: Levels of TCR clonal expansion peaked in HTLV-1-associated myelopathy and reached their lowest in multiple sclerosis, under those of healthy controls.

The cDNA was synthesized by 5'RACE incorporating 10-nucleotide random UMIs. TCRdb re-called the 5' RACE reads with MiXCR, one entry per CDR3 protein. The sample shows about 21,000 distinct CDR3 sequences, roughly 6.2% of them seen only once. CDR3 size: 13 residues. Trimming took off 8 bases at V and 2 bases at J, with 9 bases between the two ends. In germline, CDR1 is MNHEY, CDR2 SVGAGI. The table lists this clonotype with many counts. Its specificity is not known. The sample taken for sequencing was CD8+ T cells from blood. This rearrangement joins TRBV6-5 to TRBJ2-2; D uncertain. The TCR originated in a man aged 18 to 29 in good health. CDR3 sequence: CASCQANTGELFF. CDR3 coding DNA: TGTGCCAGCTGTCAAGCCAACACCGGGGAGCTGTTTTTT.